The rows below give T cell receptor beta chains drawn from one sample of a study of CD8+ T cells in alopecia areata. Sequenced by immunoSEQ multiplex PCR; TCRdb stores in-frame clones only, minus some. The sample has 170,000 or so clones; roughly 61% are singletons. Material: CD8+ T cells sorted from blood, obtained at week 24, from a patient treated with tofacitinib. The receptor set was obtained from a human donor with alopecia areata. Both conserved end residues are part of each CDR3. D genes are given only for firm matches. Clone size, where shown, is once, few, many, or a class for clones that have expanded.

v_gene	d_gene	j_gene	abundance	CDR3aa	CDR3nt
TRBV9	.	TRBJ2-2	.	CASSVAQTGNTGELFF	TGTGCCAGCAGCGTAGCACAGACTGGGAACACCGGGGAGCTGTTTTTT
TRBV9	.	TRBJ2-7	few	CASSVGGDSSYEQYF	TGTGCCAGCAGCGTAGGGGGCGATAGCTCCTACGAGCAGTACTTC
TRBV5-6	TRBD1	TRBJ2-7	.	CASSLGQGAYEQYF	TGTGCCAGCAGCTTGGGACAGGGGGCCTACGAGCAGTACTTC
TRBV27	.	TRBJ1-2	.	CASSLGGSNGYTF	TGTGCCAGCAGTTTAGGGGGAAGTAATGGCTACACCTTC
TRBV27	TRBD1	TRBJ1-6	.	CASSLTQGAMTPLHF	TGTGCCAGCAGTTTAACGCAGGGGGCGATGACACCCCTCCACTTT
TRBV15	TRBD2	TRBJ2-5	few	CATSSSGGAETQYF	TGTGCCACCAGCAGTAGCGGGGGGGCGGAGACCCAGTACTTC
TRBV5-6	TRBD2	TRBJ2-1	.	CASSSGTSGNEQFF	TGTGCCAGCAGCTCCGGGACTAGCGGCAATGAGCAGTTCTTC
TRBV29-1	TRBD1	TRBJ2-7	few	CSVDDRAGGSYEQYF	TGCAGCGTTGACGACAGGGCCGGCGGCTCCTACGAGCAGTACTTC
TRBV7-9	TRBD1	TRBJ1-1	.	CASSLDGTGDEAFF	TGTGCCAGCAGCTTAGATGGGACAGGAGATGAAGCTTTCTTT
TRBV29-1	.	TRBJ2-5	.	CSVEDLGLYF	TGCAGCGTTGAAGATCTTGGACTTTACTTC
TRBV29-1	TRBD1	TRBJ1-1	.	CSVEDLEDRGTTEAFF	TGCAGCGTTGAAGATCTGGAAGACAGGGGGACCACTGAAGCTTTCTTT
TRBV5-6	.	TRBJ2-5	.	CASSLVTGQETQYF	TGTGCCAGCAGCTTGGTAACGGGGCAAGAGACCCAGTACTTC
TRBV29-1	.	TRBJ2-5	.	CRTKGRDQETQYF	TGCAGGACGAAGGGTAGGGACCAAGAGACCCAGTACTTC
TRBV15	.	TRBJ2-2	.	CATSPLRTGELFF	TGTGCCACCAGCCCTTTACGTACCGGGGAGCTGTTTTTT
TRBV7-9	.	TRBJ1-5	.	CASSGDGSNQPQHF	TGTGCCAGCAGTGGGGACGGTAGCAATCAGCCCCAGCATTTT
TRBV13	.	TRBJ1-2	.	CASSLGRNYGYTF	TGTGCCAGCAGCTTAGGGAGAAACTATGGCTACACCTTC
TRBV19	.	TRBJ1-6	.	CASRTDSVNSPLHF	TGTGCCAGTAGAACTGACAGCGTCAATTCACCCCTCCACTTT
TRBV5-1	.	TRBJ2-3	.	CASSLDQSTDTQYF	TGCGCCAGCAGCTTGGACCAGAGCACAGATACGCAGTATTTT
TRBV19	.	TRBJ2-7	.	CARGVSSYEQYF	TGTGCCAGAGGGGTGTCGTCCTACGAGCAGTACTTC
TRBV5-1	.	TRBJ1-2	few	CASSGGQLYGYTF	TGCGCCAGCAGCGGGGGACAACTCTATGGCTACACCTTC